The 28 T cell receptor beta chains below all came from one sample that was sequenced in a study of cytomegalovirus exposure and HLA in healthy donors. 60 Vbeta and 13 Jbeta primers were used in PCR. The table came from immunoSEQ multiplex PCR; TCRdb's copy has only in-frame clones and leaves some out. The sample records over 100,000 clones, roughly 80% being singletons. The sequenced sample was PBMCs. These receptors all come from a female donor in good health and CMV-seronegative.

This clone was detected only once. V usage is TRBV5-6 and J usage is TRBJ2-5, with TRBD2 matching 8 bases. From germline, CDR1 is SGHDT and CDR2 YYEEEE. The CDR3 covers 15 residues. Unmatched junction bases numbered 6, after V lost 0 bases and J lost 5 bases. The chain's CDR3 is CASSLDRGGFETQYF. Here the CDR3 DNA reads TGTGCCAGCAGCTTGGATCGGGGGGGCTTCGAGACCCAGTACTTC.

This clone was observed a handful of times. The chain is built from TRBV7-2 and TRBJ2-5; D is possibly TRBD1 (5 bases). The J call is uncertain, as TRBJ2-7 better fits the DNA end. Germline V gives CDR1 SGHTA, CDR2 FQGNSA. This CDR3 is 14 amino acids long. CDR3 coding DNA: TGTGCCAGCAGCTTAGTTCAGGGTCCCTACGAGCAGTACTTC. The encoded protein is CASSLVQGPYEQYF.

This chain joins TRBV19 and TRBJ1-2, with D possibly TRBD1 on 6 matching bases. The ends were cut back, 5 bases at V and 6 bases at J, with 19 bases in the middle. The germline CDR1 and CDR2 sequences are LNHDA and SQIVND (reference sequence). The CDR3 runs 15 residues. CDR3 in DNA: TGTGCCAGTAGTGCCTACCCACAGGGAGGGAATGGCTACACCTTC. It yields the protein CASSAYPQGGNGYTF.

The DNA of the CDR3 is TGTGCCAGCAGCCCAGGGGGTGACAACTCTGGAAACACCATATATTTT. It encodes CASSPGGDNSGNTIYF. The V call is TRBV11-3, the J call TRBJ1-3; 7 nucleotides line up with TRBD1. The V gene end was trimmed by 5 bases and the J gene end by 0 bases; junction bases not matched to a gene: 7. Germline V gives CDR1 SGHNT, CDR2 YENEEA. This CDR3 comprises 16 residues.

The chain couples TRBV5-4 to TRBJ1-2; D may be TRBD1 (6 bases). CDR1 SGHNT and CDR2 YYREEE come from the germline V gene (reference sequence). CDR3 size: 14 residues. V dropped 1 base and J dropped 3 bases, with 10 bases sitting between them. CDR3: CASSLTGSHYGYTF. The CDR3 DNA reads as TGTGCCAGCAGCTTGACAGGGTCTCACTATGGCTACACCTTC.

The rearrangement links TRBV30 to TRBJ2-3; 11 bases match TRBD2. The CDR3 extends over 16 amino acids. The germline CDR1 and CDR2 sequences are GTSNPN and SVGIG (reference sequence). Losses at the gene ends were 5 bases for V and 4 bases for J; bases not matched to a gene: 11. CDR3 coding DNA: TGTGCCTGGGCCACAGCCGGGACTAGCGGATCAGATACGCAGTATTTT. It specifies CAWATAGTSGSDTQYF.

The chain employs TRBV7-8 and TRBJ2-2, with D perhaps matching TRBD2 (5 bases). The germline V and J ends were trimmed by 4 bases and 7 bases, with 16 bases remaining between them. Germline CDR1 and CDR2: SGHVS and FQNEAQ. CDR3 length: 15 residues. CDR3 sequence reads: CASSSDTGVDGELFF. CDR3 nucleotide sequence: TGTGCCAGCAGCTCTGATACCGGGGTAGACGGGGAGCTGTTTTTT.

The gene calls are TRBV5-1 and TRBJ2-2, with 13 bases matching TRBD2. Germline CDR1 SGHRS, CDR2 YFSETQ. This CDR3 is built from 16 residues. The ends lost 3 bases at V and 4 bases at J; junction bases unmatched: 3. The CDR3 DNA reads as TGCGCCAGCAGCTGGGGACTAGCGGGGAGCACCGGGGAGCTGTTTTTT. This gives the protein CASSWGLAGSTGELFF. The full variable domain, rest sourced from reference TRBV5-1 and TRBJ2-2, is KAGVTQTPRYLIKTRGQQVTLSCSPISGHRSVSWYQQTPGQGLQFLFEYFSETQRNKGNFPGRFSGRQFSNSRSEMNVSTLELGDSALYLCASSWGLAGSTGELFFGEGSRLTVL.

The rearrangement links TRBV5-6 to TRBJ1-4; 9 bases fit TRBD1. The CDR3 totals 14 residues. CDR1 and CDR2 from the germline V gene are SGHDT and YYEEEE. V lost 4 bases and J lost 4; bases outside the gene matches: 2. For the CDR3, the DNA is TGTGCCAGCAGCCCGACAGGGGGTAATGAAAAACTGTTTTTT. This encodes CASSPTGGNEKLFF.

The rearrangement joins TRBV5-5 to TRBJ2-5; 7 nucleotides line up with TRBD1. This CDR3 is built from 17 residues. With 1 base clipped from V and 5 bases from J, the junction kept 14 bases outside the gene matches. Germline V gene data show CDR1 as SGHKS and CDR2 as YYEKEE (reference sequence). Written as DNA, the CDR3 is TGTGCCAGCAGCTTGTCTCAGGGGGTCTTGTTGCCGGAGACCCAGTACTTC. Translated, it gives CASSLSQGVLLPETQYF.

The CDR3 DNA reads TGTGCCAGCAGCATTAGACAGGGGGGCACCGGGGAGCTGTTTTTT. Its translation: CASSIRQGGTGELFF. The V call is TRBV5-4, the J call TRBJ2-2, with TRBD1 identical over 9 bases. The trim removed 4 bases at V and 4 bases at J, leaving 5 bases unmatched. The germline gives CDR1 SGHNT, CDR2 YYREEE (reference sequence). The CDR3 totals 15 residues. Complete variable domain (other parts from reference TRBV5-4 and TRBJ2-2): ETGVTQSPTHLIKTRGQQVTLRCSSQSGHNTVSWYQQALGQGPQFIFQYYREEENGRGNFPPRFSGLQFPNYSSELNVNALELDDSALYLCASSIRQGGTGELFFGEGSRLTVL.

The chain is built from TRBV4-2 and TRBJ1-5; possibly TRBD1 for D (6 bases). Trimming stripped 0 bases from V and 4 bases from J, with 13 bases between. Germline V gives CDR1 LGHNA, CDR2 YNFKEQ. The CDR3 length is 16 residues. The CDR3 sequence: CASSQDTGGGNQPQHF. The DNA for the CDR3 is TGTGCCAGCAGCCAAGATACGGGAGGGGGAAATCAGCCCCAGCATTTT.

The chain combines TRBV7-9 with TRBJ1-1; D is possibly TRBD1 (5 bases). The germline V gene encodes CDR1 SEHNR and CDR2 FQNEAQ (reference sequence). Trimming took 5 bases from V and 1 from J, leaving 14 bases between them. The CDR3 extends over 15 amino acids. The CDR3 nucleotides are TGTGCCAGCAGCGCAATAGCAGGGCAGAACACTGAAGCTTTCTTT. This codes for CASSAIAGQNTEAFF.

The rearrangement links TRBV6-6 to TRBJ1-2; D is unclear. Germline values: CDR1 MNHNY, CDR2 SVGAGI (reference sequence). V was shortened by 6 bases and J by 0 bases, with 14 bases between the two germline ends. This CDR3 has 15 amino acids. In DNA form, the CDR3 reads TGTGCCAGCAGCGATTCAGGCGCAGCTAACTATGGCTACACCTTC. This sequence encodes CASSDSGAANYGYTF.

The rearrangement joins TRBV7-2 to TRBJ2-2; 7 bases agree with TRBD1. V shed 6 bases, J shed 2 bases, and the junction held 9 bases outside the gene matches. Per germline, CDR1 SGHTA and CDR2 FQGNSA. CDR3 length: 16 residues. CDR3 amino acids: CASRPRRQGNTGELFF. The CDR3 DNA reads TGTGCCAGCAGGCCCAGGAGACAGGGAAACACCGGGGAGCTGTTTTTT.

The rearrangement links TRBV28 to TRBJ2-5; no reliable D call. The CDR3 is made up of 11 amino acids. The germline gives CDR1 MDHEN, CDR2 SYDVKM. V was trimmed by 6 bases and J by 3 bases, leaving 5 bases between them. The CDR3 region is CASSIKETQYF. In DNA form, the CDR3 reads TGTGCCAGCAGCATCAAAGAGACCCAGTACTTC. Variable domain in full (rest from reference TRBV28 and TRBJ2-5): DVKVTQSSRYLVKRTGEKVFLECVQDMDHENMFWYRQDPGLGLRLIYFSYDVKMKEKGDIPEGYSVSREKKERFSLILESASTNQTSMYLCASSIKETQYFGPGTRLLVL.

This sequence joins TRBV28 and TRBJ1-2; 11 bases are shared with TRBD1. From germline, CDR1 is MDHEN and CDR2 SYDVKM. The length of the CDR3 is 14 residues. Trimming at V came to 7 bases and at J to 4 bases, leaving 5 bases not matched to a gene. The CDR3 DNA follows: TGTGCCAGCATGAGGGGGACAGGGGGCTATGGCTACACCTTC. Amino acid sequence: CASMRGTGGYGYTF.

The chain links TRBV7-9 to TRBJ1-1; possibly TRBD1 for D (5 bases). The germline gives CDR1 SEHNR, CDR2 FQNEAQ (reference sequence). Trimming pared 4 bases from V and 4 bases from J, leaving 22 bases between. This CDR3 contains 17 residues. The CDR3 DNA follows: TGTGCCAGCAGCTCCCCGGGGGGAAAGGACGGGAGCACTGAAGCTTTCTTT. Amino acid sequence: CASSSPGGKDGSTEAFF.

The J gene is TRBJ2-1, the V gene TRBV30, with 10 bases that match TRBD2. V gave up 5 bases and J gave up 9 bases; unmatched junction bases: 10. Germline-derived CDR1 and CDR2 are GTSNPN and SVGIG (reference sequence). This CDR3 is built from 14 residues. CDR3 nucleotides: TGTGCCTGGTCGATCAGCGGGGGGGTTCGTGAGCAGTTCTTC. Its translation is CAWSISGGVREQFF. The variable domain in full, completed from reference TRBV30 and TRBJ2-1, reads SQTIHQWPATLVQPVGSPLSLECTVEGTSNPNLYWYRQAAGRGLQLLFYSVGIGQISSEVPQNLSASRPQDRQFILSSKKLLLSDSGFYLCAWSISGGVREQFFGPGTRLTVL.

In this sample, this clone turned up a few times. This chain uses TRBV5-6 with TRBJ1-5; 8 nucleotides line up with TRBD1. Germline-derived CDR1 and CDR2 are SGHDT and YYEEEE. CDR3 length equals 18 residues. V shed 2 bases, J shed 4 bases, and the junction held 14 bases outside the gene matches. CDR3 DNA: TGTGCCAGCAGCTTAACCGACGGGGACAGGAAGCGTAATCAGCCCCAGCATTTT. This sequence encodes CASSLTDGDRKRNQPQHF.

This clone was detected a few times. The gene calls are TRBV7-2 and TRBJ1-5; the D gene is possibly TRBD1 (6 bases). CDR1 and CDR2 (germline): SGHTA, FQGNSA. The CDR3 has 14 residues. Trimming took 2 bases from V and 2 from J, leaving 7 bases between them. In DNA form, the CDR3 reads TGTGCCAGCAGCTTATCAGGGGGCAATCAGCCCCAGCATTTT. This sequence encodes CASSLSGGNQPQHF.

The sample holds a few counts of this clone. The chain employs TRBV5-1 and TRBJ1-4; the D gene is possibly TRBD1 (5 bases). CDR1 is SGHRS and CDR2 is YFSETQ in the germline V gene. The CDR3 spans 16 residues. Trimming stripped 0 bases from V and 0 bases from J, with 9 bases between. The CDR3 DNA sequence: TGCGCCAGCAGCTTGGCCGGGGGGGCAACTAATGAAAAACTGTTTTTT. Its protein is CASSLAGGATNEKLFF.

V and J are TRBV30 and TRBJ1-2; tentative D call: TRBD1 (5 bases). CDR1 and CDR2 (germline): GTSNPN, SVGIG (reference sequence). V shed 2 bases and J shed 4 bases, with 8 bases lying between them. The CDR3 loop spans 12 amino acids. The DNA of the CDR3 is TGTGCCTGGAGTTCCGGGGGCTATGGCTACACCTTC. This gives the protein CAWSSGGYGYTF.

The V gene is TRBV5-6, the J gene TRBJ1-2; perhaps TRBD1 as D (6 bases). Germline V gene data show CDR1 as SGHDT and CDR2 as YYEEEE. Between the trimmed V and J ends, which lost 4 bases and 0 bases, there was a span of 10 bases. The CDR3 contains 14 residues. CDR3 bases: TGTGCCAGCAGCCCCGGACAGTCTAACTATGGCTACACCTTC. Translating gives CASSPGQSNYGYTF.

The CDR3 bases are TGTGCCAGCAGCCGGGACAGGGATAATCAGCCCCAGCATTTT. As protein: CASSRDRDNQPQHF. V is TRBV2 and J is TRBJ1-5; 9 bases map to TRBD1. This CDR3 region has 14 residues. Looked up from germline, CDR1 is SNHLY and CDR2 is FYNNEI. V was pared by 6 bases and J by 4 bases, with 4 bases of the junction left unmatched.

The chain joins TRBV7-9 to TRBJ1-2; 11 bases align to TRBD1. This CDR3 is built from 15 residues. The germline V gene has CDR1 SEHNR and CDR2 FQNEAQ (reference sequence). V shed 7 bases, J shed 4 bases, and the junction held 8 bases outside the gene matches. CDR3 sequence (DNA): TGTGCCAGCACCCCGGGACAGGGGGGCTCCTATGGCTACACCTTC. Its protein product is CASTPGQGGSYGYTF.

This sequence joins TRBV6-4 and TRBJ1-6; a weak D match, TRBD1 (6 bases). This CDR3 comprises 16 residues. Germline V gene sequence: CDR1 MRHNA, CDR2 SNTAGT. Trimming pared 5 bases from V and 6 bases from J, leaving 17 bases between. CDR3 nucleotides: TGTGCCAGCAGTCGGACCTCAAGGGGGTCTAATTCACCCCTCCACTTT. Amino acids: CASSRTSRGSNSPLHF.

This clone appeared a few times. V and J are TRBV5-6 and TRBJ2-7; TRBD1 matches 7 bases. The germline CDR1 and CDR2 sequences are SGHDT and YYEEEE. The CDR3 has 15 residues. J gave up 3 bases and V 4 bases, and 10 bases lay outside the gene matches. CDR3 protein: CASSIDRETGYEQYF. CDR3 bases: TGTGCCAGCAGCATCGACAGGGAGACGGGCTACGAGCAGTACTTC.